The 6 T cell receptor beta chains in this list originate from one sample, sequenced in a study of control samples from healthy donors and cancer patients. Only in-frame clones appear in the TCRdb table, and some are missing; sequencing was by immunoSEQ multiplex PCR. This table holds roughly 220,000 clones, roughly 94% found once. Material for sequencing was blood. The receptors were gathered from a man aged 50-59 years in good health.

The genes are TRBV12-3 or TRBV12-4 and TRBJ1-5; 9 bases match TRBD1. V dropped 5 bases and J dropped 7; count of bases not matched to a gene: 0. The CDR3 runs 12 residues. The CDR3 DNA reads TGTGCCAGCAGTGGACAGGGGCAGCCCCAGCATTTT. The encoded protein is CASSGQGQPQHF.

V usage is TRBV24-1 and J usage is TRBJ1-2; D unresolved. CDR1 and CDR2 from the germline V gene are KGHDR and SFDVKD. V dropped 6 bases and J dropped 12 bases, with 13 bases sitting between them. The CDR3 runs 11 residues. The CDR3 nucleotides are TGTGCCACCAGTTCCGCAGGAGGGCACACCTTC. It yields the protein CATSSAGGHTF.

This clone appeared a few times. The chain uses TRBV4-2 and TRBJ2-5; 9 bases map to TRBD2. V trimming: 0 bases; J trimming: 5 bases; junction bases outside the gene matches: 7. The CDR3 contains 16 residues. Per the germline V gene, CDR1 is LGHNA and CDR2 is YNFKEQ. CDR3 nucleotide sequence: TGTGCCAGCAGCCAAGAAGGCGGGGGGGCCCGGGAGACCCAGTACTTC. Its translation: CASSQEGGGARETQYF.

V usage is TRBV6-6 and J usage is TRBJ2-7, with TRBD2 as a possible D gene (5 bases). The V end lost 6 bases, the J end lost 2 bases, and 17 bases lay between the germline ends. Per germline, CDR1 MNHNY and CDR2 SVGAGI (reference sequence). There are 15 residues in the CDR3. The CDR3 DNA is TGTGCCAGCAGGAATTGGGAGTTGAGAACCTACGAGCAGTACTTC. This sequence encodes CASRNWELRTYEQYF.

The CDR3 sequence is CASIGESYEQYF. The CDR3 DNA reads TGTGCCAGCATTGGTGAATCCTACGAGCAGTACTTC. The chain carries TRBV6-6 and TRBJ2-7; unclear D gene. There are 12 residues in the CDR3. V was pared by 7 bases and J by 1 base, with 8 bases between. CDR1 and CDR2 from the germline V gene are MNHNY and SVGAGI (reference sequence).

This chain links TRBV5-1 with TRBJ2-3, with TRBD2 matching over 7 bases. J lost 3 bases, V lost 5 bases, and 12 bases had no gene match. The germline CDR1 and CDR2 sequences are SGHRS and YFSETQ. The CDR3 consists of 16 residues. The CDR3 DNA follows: TGCGCCAGCAGTCAGGCAACGGGGGGTTGGACAGATACGCAGTATTTT. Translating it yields CASSQATGGWTDTQYF.